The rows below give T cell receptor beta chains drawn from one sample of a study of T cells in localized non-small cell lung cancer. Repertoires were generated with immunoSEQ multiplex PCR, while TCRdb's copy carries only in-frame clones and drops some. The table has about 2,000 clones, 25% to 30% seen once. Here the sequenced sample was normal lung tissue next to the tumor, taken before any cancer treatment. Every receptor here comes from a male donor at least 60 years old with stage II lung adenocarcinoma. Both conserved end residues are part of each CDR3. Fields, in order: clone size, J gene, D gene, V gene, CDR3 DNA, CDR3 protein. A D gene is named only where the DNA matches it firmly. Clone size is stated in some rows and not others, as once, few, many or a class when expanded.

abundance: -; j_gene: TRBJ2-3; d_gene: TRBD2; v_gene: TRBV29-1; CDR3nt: TGCAGCGTTGAAGATCGTACTAGCGGGAGGACAGATACGCAGTATTTT; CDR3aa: CSVEDRTSGRTDTQYF
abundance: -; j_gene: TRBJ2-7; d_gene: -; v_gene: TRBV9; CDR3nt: TGTGCCAGCAGCGTAGGAGGGGGGAACAACGAGCAGTACTTC; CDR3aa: CASSVGGGNNEQYF
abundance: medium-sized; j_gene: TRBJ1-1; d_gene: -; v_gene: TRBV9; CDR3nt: TGTGCCAGCAGCGTAGACAGGGACACTGAAGCTTTCTTT; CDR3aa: CASSVDRDTEAFF
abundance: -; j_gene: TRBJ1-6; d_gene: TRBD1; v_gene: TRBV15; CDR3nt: TGTGCCACCAGCAGAGCGGCAGGGGGCGACTCACCCCTCCACTTT; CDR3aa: CATSRAAGGDSPLHF
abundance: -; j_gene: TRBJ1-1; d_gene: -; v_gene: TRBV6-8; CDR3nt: TGTGCCAGCAGTTACTCACCTACCGGTGAAGCTTTCTTT; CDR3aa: CASSYSPTGEAFF
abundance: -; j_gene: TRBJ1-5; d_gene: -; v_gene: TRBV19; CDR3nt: TGTGCCAGTAGTATCAAAATCAATCAGCCCCAGCATTTT; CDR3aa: CASSIKINQPQHF
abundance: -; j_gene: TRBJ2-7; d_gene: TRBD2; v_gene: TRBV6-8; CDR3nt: TGTGCCATCAAACTACTAGCGGACTCCTACGAGCAGTACTTC; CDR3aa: CAIKLLADSYEQYF
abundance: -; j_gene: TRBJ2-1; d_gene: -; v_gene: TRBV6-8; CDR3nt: TGTGCCAGCAACGAGGGAGGAGTCAATGAGCAGTTCTTC; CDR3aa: CASNEGGVNEQFF
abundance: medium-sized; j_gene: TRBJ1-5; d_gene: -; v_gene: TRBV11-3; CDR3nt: TGTGCCAGCAGCTTAGGGGGAAACAATCAGCCCCAGCATTTT; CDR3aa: CASSLGGNNQPQHF
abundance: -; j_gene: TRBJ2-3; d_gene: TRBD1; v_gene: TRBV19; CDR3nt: TGTGCCAGTAGAGGACAGGGTCCAGGGTATTTT; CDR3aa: CASRGQGPGYF
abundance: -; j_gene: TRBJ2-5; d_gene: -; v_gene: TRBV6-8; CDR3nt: TGTGCCAGCAGTTACGACCCGGTTGAGACCCAGTACTTC; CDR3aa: CASSYDPVETQYF
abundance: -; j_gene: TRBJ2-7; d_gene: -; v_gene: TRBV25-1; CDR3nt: TGTGCCAGCAGTTTGACCGCGAACTACGAGCAGTACTTC; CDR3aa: CASSLTANYEQYF
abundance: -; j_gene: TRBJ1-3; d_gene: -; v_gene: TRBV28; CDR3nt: TGTGCCAGCAGTTTTGGCAGGGACTCTGGAAACACCATATATTTT; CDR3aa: CASSFGRDSGNTIYF
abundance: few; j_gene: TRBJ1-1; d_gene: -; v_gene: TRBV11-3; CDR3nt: TGTGCCAGCAGCTTAAGTAGGGGAGGGACTGAAGCTTTCTTT; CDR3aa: CASSLSRGGTEAFF
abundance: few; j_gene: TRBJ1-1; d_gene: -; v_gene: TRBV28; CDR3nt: TGTGCCAGCAGCTCTTCTCGGACGGCCAATCCGTTAAAGAACACTGAAGCTTTCTTT; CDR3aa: CASSSSRTANPLKNTEAFF
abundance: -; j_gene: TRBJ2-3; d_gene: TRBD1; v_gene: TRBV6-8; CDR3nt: TGTGCCAGCAGTCCGGGACAGGGCGCGTATACGCAGTATTTT; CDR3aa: CASSPGQGAYTQYF
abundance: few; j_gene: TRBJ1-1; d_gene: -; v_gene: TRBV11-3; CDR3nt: TGTGCCAGCAGCCCATGGGCGGGGGTCTACACTGAAGCTTTCTTT; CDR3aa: CASSPWAGVYTEAFF
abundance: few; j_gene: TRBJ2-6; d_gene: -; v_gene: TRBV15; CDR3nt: TGTGCCACCAGCCGAGTGGCGGCCTCTGGGGCCAACGTCCTGACTTTC; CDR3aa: CATSRVAASGANVLTF
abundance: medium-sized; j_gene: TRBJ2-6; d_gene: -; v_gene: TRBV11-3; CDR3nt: TGTGCCAGCAGCGTCCTGGCCTACTACTCTGGGGCCAACGTCCTGACTTTC; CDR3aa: CASSVLAYYSGANVLTF
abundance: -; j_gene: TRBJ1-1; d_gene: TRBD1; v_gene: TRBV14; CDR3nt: TGTGCCAGCAGCCAAGAGACAGGGTCTGAAGCTTTCTTT; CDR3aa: CASSQETGSEAFF
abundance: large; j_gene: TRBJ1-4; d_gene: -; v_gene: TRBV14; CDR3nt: TGTGCCAGCAGCCATCTTCCGGACTCCCGAGGGATGAGACTGTTTTTT; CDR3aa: CASSHLPDSRGMRLFF
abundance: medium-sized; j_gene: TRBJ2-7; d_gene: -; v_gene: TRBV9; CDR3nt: TGTGCCAGCAGCGTAGGCATAGTCCCTTACGAGCAGTACTTC; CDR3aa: CASSVGIVPYEQYF
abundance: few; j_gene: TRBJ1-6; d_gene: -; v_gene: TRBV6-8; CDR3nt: TGTGCCAGCAGTTACCTCGGGCCGCAGGTACCCCCCCTCCACTTT; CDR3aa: CASSYLGPQVPPLHF
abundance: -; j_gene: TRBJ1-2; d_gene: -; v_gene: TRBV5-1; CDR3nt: TGCGCCAGCAGCTTGGAAGGGGACGGAAATGGCTACACCTTC; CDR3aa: CASSLEGDGNGYTF
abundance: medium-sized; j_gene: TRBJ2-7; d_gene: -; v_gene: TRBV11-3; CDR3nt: TGTGCCAGCAGCTTTACTGGACAGAGTTACGAGCAGTACTTC; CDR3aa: CASSFTGQSYEQYF
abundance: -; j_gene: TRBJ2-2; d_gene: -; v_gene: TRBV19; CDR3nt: TGTGCCAGTAAACAGGGTCCCGCGAACACCGGGGAGCTGTTTTTT; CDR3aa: CASKQGPANTGELFF
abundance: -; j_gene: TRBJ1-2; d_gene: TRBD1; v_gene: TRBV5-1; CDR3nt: TGCGCCAGCAGCTTGTCTCAGGGGGCGAACTATGGCTACACCTTC; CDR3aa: CASSLSQGANYGYTF
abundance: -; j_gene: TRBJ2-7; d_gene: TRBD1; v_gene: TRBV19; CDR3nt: TGTGCCAGTAGTCCTCCGGGGACAGTCACCTACGAGCAGTACTTC; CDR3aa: CASSPPGTVTYEQYF
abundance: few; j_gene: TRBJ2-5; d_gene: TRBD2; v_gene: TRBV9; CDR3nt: TGTGCCAGCAGCGTAGGATTTAGCGGGAGGGCCCGCGGGGAGACCCAGTACTTC; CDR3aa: CASSVGFSGRARGETQYF
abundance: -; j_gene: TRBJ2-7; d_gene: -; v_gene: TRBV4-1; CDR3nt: TGCGCCAGCAGCCAAGACTATCCAGGGCTCTCCTACGAGCAGTACTTC; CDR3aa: CASSQDYPGLSYEQYF
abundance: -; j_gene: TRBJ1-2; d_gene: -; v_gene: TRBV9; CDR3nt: TGTGCCAGCAGCGTTGATGGGGACGGTCTCTATGGCTACACCTTC; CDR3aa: CASSVDGDGLYGYTF
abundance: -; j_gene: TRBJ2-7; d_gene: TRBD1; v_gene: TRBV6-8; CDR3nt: TGTGCCAGCAGTAATCCGACAGGGGGCTTCGAGCAGTACTTC; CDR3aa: CASSNPTGGFEQYF
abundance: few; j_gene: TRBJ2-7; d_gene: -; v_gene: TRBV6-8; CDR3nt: TGTGCCAGCAACCGGGACCGGGTGACAAACGAGCAGTACTTC; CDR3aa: CASNRDRVTNEQYF
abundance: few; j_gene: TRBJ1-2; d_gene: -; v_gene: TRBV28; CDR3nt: TGTGCCAGCAGTAGGCAAACAAACGGCGGCTACACCTTC; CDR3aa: CASSRQTNGGYTF
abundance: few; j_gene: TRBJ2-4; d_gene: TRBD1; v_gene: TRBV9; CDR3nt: TGTGCCAGCAGCCCCCAAGTCCCCGGACAGGGGGGGGCCAAAAACATTCAGTACTTC; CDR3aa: CASSPQVPGQGGAKNIQYF
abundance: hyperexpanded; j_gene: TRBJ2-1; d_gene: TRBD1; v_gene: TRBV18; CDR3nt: TGTGCCAGCGACCATACAGGGGGTAGTAATGAGCAGTTCTTC; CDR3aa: CASDHTGGSNEQFF
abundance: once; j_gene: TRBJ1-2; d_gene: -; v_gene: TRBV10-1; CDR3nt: TGCGCCAGCAGTGAGGCAAGGACAGATGGCTACACCTTC; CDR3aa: CASSEARTDGYTF
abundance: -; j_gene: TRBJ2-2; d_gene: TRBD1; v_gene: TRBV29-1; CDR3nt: TGCAGCGGACGACAGGGACACACCGGGGAGCTGTTTTTT; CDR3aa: CSGRQGHTGELFF
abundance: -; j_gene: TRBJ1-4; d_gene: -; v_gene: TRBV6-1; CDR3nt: TGTGCCAGCAGTGAAGTTTCCGGTGGTATCGAAAAACTGTTTTTT; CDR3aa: CASSEVSGGIEKLFF
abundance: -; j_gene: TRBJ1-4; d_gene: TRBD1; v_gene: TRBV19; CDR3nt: TGTGCCAGTACTCACCCCGGGACAGGCCTTGAAAAACTGTTTTTT; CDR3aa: CASTHPGTGLEKLFF
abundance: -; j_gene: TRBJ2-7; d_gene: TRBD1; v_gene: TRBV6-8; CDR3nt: TGTGCCAGCAGTGACGGGACAGGGCCCTACGAGCAGTACTTC; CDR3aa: CASSDGTGPYEQYF
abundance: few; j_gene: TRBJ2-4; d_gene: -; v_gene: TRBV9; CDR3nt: TGTGCCAGCAGCGTGGCGGGGGCAGGGGACATTCAGTACTTC; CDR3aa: CASSVAGAGDIQYF
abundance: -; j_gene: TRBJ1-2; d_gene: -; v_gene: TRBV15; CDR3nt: TGTGCCACCAGCAGTTATGGGGGAAGCTATGGCTACACCTTC; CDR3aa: CATSSYGGSYGYTF
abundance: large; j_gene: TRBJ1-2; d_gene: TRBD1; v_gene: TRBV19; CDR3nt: TGTGCCAGTAGACCCGACAGGGAGGTTATAGGCTACACCTTC; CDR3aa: CASRPDREVIGYTF
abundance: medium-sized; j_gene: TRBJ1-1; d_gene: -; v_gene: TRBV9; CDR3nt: TGTGCCAGCAGTTTACACGGGAACACTGAAGCTTTCTTT; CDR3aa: CASSLHGNTEAFF
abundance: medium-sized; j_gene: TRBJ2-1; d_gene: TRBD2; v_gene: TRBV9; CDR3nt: TGTGCCAGCAATGGGGGGACTAGCGGGATTTCCTACAATGAGCAGTTCTTC; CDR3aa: CASNGGTSGISYNEQFF
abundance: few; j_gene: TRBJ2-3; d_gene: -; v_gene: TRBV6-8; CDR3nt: TGTGCCAGCAGTTACTCGGGACCGGACATTTCTAGCACAGATACGCAGTATTTT; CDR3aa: CASSYSGPDISSTDTQYF
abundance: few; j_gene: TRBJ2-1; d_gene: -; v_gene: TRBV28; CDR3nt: TGTGCCAGCACCACGGCCGAGGTCGATGAGCAGTTCTTC; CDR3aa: CASTTAEVDEQFF
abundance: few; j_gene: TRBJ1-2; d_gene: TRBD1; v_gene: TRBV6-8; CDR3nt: TGTGCCAGCAGTTACGTTTCTCCCAGGGGGCGAGCCTATGGCTACACCTTC; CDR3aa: CASSYVSPRGRAYGYTF
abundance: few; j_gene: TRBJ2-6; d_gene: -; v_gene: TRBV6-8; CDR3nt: TGTGCCAGCAGGATAGGGGTCTCTGGGGCCAACGTCCTGACTTTC; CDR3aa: CASRIGVSGANVLTF
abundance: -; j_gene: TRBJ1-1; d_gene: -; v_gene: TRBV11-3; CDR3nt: TGTGCCAGCAGCTTAAGGATGGGGGGGAGGGACACTGAAGCTTTCTTT; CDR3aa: CASSLRMGGRDTEAFF
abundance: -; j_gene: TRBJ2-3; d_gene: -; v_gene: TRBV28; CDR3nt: TGTGCCAGCAGTTCCCCAAACCTGGGGGGGGCGGACATAGATACGCAGTATTTT; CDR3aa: CASSSPNLGGADIDTQYF
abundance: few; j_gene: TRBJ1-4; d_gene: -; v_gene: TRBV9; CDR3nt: TGTGCCAGCAGTGAGGAGGGGTGGGAAAAACTGTTTTTT; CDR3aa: CASSEEGWEKLFF